This record concerns one TCR beta chain sequence. Its target antigen remains unknown. No quality values exist for individual bases; no much larger clone is one base distant. Receptor amplification or capture employed the immunoSEQ multiplex PCR assay. This immuneACCESS table, as held by TCRdb, lists in-frame sequences with V and J called but not all clones. Of the missing ones, under half trace to an unresolved V gene in checked studies; the others have no known cause. This sample lists over 150,000 clones; approximately 94% were detected once. 1.1% to 1.5% of the sample belongs to the ten largest clones. The germline V end is reduced by 5 bases and the J end by 4 bases; junction bases left unmatched: 21. CDR1 MNHNY and CDR2 SVGAGI are derived from the germline V gene (reference sequence). The cysteine opens and the phenylalanine closes a CDR3 of 19 amino acids. Only the CDR3 portion is preserved as DNA: 57 bases, with reading frame beginning at the first base.

The data derive from a study of control samples from healthy donors and cancer patients (TCRdb year 2020). What was sequenced was blood. This sequence originates from a young woman in good health. The V and J genes are TRBV6-6 and TRBJ2-5; 8 of the junction bases match TRBD1. The CDR3 sequence is CASSPTEADRVFSRETQYF. The DNA is TGTGCCAGCAGTCCCACTGAGGCGGACAGGGTTTTTTCAAGAGAGACCCAGTACTTC.